Listed here are 13 T cell receptor beta chains from one sample, sequenced in a study of OX40 agonist ivuxolimab in advanced cancers. Method: immunoSEQ multiplex PCR; TCRdb's copy keeps in-frame clones and lacks some. The sample records under 80,000 clones, around nine tenths being singletons. Sequenced material: CD4+ or CD8+ T cells sorted from blood, taken in a trial of the OX40 agonist ivuxolimab. These receptors all come from an adult with an advanced solid tumor such as melanoma, head and neck, liver or kidney cancer.

This clone is a singleton in its sample. The chain is built from TRBV6-6 and TRBJ2-7, with 10 bases fitting TRBD2. The CDR3 covers 15 residues. Per germline, CDR1 MNHNY and CDR2 SVGAGI (reference sequence). V lost 4 bases to trimming and J lost 1 base; unmatched junction nucleotides: 4. CDR3 bases: TGTGCCAGCAGTTCCGGGACTAGCGCATCCTACGAGCAGTACTTC. It encodes CASSSGTSASYEQYF.

The chain joins TRBV7-2 to TRBJ2-1, with 9 bases that match TRBD2. V was clipped by 6 bases and J by 6 bases; unmatched bases: 12. Germline V gene data show CDR1 as SGHTA and CDR2 as FQGNSA. CDR3 length equals 16 residues. In DNA, the CDR3 is TGTGCCAGCAGTCAAACCGGGACTAGCAGGGCCAATGAGCAGTTCTTC. Translating it yields CASSQTGTSRANEQFF. Complete variable domain (other parts from reference TRBV7-2 and TRBJ2-1): GAGVSQSPSNKVTEKGKDVELRCDPISGHTALYWYRQSLGQGLEFLIYFQGNSAPDKSGLPSDRFSAERTGGSVSTLTIQRTQQEDSAVYLCASSQTGTSRANEQFFGPGTRLTVL.

The rearrangement uses TRBV19 and TRBJ2-3, with 11 bases lining up with TRBD2. The CDR3 is made up of 18 amino acids. V dropped 6 bases and J dropped 3; count of bases not matched to a gene: 14. CDR1 and CDR2 (germline): LNHDA, SQIVND (reference sequence). As DNA, the CDR3 is TGTGCCAGTAGCCTCCGCCGGCTAGCGGGAGGAAAGACAGATACGCAGTATTTT. Residues: CASSLRRLAGGKTDTQYF.

The CDR3 nucleotides read TGTGCCTGGGAAACAGCGGGAGACAATGAGCAGTTCTTC. Its protein product is CAWETAGDNEQFF. The genes are TRBV30 and TRBJ2-1, with 8 bases fitting TRBD2. The CDR3 spans 13 residues. After removal of 5 bases from V and 5 bases from J, the junction contained 5 bases not matched to a gene. Per the germline V gene, CDR1 is GTSNPN and CDR2 is SVGIG (reference sequence).

The V call is TRBV19, the J call TRBJ2-1, with 7 bases fitting TRBD2. This CDR3 is 13 amino acids long. The V gene end was trimmed by 10 bases and the J gene end by 7 bases; junction bases not matched to a gene: 10. Germline V lookup: CDR1 LNHDA, CDR2 SQIVND (reference sequence). The CDR3 DNA is TGTGCCACCTCTAGCGGTATGGGGAATGAGCAGTTCTTC. Protein sequence: CATSSGMGNEQFF.

In DNA form, the CDR3 reads TGCGCCAGCAGCCAAGTAAATCGGAGATCGGGACAGGCCTACGAGCAGTACTTC. It specifies CASSQVNRRSGQAYEQYF. The chain carries TRBV4-1 and TRBJ2-7, with 8 bases fitting TRBD1. This CDR3 spans 18 amino acids. CDR1 and CDR2 (germline): MGHRA, YSYEKL. The junction had 13 bases not matched to a gene; V was cut back by 1 base and J by 2 bases.

The CDR3 spells CASSQGAGSNQPQHF. CDR3 nucleotide sequence: TGCGCCAGCAGCCAAGGAGCTGGGAGCAATCAGCCCCAGCATTTT. V is TRBV4-1 and J is TRBJ1-5, with D hard to call. Germline V gene lookup returns CDR1 MGHRA and CDR2 YSYEKL. The CDR3 runs to 15 residues. Trimming pared 1 base from V and 1 base from J, leaving 8 bases between.

The rearrangement links TRBV7-9 to TRBJ1-2, with a weak D call TRBD1 (6 bases). The germline CDR1 and CDR2 sequences are SEHNR and FQNEAQ (reference sequence). This CDR3 is built from 12 residues. Trimming took off 10 bases at V and 4 bases at J, with 13 bases between the two ends. The CDR3 nucleotides are TGTGCCACCGCCGGGACAATCTATGGCTACACCTTC. Amino acids: CATAGTIYGYTF.

This sequence joins TRBV10-3 and TRBJ2-1; no reliable D call. The V and J ends lost 1 base and 7 bases respectively, with 8 bases between them. The CDR3 length is 13 residues. Germline V CDR1 and CDR2: ENHRY, SYGVKD. For the CDR3, the DNA is TGTGCCATCAGTGAGTTAGGGTTGAATGAGCAGTTCTTC. This codes for CAISELGLNEQFF.

The chain joins TRBV28 to TRBJ2-1; no firm D call. The germline V gene encodes CDR1 MDHEN and CDR2 SYDVKM. The CDR3 totals 13 residues. Trimming left V 2 bases short and J 8 bases short, with 10 bases between. The CDR3 here is CASSLLGEHEQFF. The CDR3 DNA reads TGTGCCAGCAGTTTACTCGGTGAGCATGAGCAGTTCTTC.

The chain combines TRBV19 with TRBJ1-5; D gene uncertain. The V gene's germline CDR1 is LNHDA and CDR2 SQIVND (reference sequence). The CDR3 is 12 amino acids. V was shortened by 9 bases and J by 4 bases, with 10 bases between the two germline ends. Here the CDR3 DNA reads TGTGCCAGCAAATACGGTAATCAGCCCCAGCATTTT. The encoded protein is CASKYGNQPQHF.

The V call is TRBV27, the J call TRBJ1-2; D may be TRBD1 (6 bases). Trimming took off 3 bases at V and 6 bases at J, with 17 bases between the two ends. The CDR3 sequence is 15 residues long. Germline assignment: CDR1 MNHEY and CDR2 SMNVEV (reference sequence). The CDR3 DNA sequence: TGTGCCAGCAGTTTCACAGGGAAGGTGGCGAATGGCTACACCTTC. Protein: CASSFTGKVANGYTF.

The chain links TRBV7-9 to TRBJ2-3; D may correspond to TRBD1 or TRBD2 (5 bases each). Trimming pared 5 bases from V and 0 bases from J, leaving 15 bases between. The CDR3 has 16 residues. Germline CDR1 SEHNR, CDR2 FQNEAQ (reference sequence). The CDR3 region has the DNA TGTGCCAGCAGCCCGCCACGAGGGGCTAGCACAGATACGCAGTATTTT. Its protein is CASSPPRGASTDTQYF. Full variable domain (rest looked up from reference TRBV7-9 and TRBJ2-3): DTGVSQNPRHKITKRGQNVTFRCDPISEHNRLYWYRQTLGQGPEFLTYFQNEAQLEKSRLLSDRFSAERPKGSFSTLEIQRTEQGDSAMYLCASSPPRGASTDTQYFGPGTRLTVL.